This T cell receptor beta chain came from a study of Ad26.COV2.S vaccination and SARS-CoV-2 variants. After removal of 4 bases from V and 8 bases from J, the junction contained 12 bases not matched to a gene. This CDR3 spans 16 amino acids. Germline loops: CDR1 LGHDT, CDR2 YNNKEL (reference sequence). Treatment given: around 19 received Ad26.COV2.S at low or high dose, single or two shots; about 5 received placebo; per-sample allocation not given. Specimen acquisition occurred on day 63 following the initial vaccine or placebo injection. Here immunoSEQ multiplex PCR was the method, and the copy in TCRdb shows in-frame clones only, minus some. Among about 400,000 clones, 83% were seen once, and the ten largest hold more than 7%. Comment on this clone: What it recognizes is unknown.

Study findings and constraints: Total T cell responses were possibly underestimated by TCR breadth and depth analyses.

The chain has TRBV3-1 (or the pseudogene TRBV3-2) and TRBJ2-1; 9 bases are a match to TRBD1. This sequence originates from a person between 18 and 60 years old who received the Ad26.COV2.S COVID-19 vaccine or a placebo. The starting material was peripheral blood, obtained in a trial of Ad26.COV2.S vaccine versus placebo. The CDR3 loop reads CASSRRSGTGWDEQFF. The DNA of the CDR3 is TGTGCCAGCAGCCGGCGTTCCGGGACAGGGTGGGATGAGCAGTTCTTC.